The clone carrying this TCR beta chain was seen a handful of times. Its antigen is not known. Patients who underwent sequencing had shown CD8+CD57+ cell expansion by flow cytometry. The patients all had a severe acquired aplastic anemia diagnosis. This specimen comes from a study of CD8+CD57+ T cells in acquired aplastic anemia. Background on the study: Sorted CD4+ and CD8+ cells gave a mean 3.2 ug DNA, range about 0.19 to 27.4 ug.

Findings and limits, study-wide: Any difference that existed in CD8+ Simpson's diversity between patients and controls was not significant. The number of CD8+ CDR3 sequences shared by patients and controls was twenty-nine.

The TCR beta profiling, which covered VDJ combination and CDR3 sequence, was carried out using genomic DNA as the template. TCRdb re-analysed the reads in MiXCR, keeping a single row per CDR3 protein. The repertoire holds some 200,000 distinct CDR3 sequences, with roughly half as singletons. Sample: sorted CD4+, CD8+, or CD8+CD57+ T cells (not recorded which) from PBMCs. The origin of this receptor is a human donor with aplastic anemia.

CDR3 amino acids: CSARVPSYEQYF. As DNA, the CDR3 is TGCAGTGCTAGAGTTCCCTCCTACGAGCAGTACTTC. The rearrangement links TRBV20-1 to TRBJ2-7; no clear D. Per germline, CDR1 DFQATT and CDR2 SNEGSKA (reference sequence). The CDR3 runs to 12 residues. V lost 1 base and J lost 0, with 4 bases in between.